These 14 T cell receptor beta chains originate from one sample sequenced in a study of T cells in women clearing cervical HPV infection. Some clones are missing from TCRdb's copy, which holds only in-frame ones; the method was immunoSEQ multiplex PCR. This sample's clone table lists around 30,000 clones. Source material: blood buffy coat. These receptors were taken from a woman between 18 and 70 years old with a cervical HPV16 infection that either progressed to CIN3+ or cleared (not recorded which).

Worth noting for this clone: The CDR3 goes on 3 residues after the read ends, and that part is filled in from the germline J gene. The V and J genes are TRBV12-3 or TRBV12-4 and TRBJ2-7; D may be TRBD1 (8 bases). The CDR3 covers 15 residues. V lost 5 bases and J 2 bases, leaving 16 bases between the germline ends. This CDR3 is CASSRTGGGPYEQYF. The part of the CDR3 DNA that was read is TGTGCCAGCAGTCGCACAGGGGGGGGACCCTACGAG.

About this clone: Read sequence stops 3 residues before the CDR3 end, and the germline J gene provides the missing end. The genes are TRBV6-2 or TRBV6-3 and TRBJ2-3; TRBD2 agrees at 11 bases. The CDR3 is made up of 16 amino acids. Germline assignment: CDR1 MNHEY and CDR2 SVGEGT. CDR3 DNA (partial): TGTGCCAGCAGTACGCGGAGACTAGCGGGGCAAGAGACG. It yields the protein CASSTRRLAGQET. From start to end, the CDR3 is CASSTRRLAGQETQYF.

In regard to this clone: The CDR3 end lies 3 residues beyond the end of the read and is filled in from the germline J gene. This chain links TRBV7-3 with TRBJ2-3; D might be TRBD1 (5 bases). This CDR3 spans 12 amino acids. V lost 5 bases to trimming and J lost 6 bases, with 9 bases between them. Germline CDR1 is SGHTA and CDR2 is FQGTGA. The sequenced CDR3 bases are TGTGCCAGCAGCCCAAACAGGGATACG. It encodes CASSPNRDT. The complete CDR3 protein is CASSPNRDTQYF.

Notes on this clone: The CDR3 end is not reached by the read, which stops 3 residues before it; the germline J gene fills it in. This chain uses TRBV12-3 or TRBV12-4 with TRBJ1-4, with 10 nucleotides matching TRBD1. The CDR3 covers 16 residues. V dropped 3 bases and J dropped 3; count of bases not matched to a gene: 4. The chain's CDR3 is CASSFGTGVANEKLFF. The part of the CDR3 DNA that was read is TGTGCCAGCAGTTTCGGGACAGGGGTCGCTAATGAAAAA.

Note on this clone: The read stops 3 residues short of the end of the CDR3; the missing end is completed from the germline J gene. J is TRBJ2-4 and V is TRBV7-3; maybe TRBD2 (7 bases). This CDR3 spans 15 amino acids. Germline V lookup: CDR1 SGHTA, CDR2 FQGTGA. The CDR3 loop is CASSLGGGIGNGQYF. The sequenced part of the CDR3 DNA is TGTGCCAGCAGCTTAGGGGGGGGCATCGGGAATGGT. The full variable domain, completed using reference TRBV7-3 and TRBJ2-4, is GAGVSQTPSNKVTEKGKYVELRCDPISGHTALYWYRQSLGQGPEFLIYFQGTGAADDSGLPNDRFFAVRPEGSVSTLKIQRTERGDSAVYLCASSLGGGIGNGQYFGAGTRLSVL.

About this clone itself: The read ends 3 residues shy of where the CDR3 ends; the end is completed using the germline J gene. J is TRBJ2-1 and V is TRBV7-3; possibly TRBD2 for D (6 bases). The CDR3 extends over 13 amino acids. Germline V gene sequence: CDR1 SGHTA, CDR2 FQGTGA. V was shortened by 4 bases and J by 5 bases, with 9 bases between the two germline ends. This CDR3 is CASSSGVNNEQFF. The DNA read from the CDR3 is TGTGCCAGCAGCTCGGGGGTTAACAATGAG.

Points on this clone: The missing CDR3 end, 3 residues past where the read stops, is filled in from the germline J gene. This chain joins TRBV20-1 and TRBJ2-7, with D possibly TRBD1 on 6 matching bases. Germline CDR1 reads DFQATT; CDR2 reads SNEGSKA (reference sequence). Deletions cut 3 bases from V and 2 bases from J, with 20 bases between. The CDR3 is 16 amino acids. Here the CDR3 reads CSARGTPGLGTYEQYF. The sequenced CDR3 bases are TGCAGTGCTAGGGGGACACCTGGGTTGGGAACCTACGAG.

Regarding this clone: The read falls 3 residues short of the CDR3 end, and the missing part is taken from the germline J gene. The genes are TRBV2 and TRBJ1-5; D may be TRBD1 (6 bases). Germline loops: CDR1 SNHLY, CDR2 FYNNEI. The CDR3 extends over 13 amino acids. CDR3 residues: CASSEEGGDPQHF. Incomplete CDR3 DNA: TGTGCCAGCAGTGAGGAAGGGGGAGATCCC.

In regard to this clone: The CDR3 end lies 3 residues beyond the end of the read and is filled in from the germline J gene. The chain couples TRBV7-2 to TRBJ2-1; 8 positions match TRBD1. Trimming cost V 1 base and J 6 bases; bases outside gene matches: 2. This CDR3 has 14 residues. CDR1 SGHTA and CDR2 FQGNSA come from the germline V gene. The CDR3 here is CASSLETGVNEQFF. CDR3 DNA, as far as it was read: TGTGCCAGCAGCTTAGAGACAGGGGTCAATGAG.

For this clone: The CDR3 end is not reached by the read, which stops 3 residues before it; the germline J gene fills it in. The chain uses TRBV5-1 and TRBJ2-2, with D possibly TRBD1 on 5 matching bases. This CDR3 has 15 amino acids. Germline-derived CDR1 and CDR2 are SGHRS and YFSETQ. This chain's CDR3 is CASSFNQGSGEKLFF. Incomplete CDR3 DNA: TGCGCCAGCAGCTTCAATCAGGGATCGGGTGAAAAG.

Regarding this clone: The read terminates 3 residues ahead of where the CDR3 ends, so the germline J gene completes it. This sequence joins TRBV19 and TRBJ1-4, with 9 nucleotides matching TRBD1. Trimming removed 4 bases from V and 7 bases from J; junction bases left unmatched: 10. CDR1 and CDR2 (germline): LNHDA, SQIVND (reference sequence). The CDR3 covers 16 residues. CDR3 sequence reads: CASSKPVGTGSEKLFF. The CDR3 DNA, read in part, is TGTGCCAGTAGTAAACCCGTAGGGACAGGGAGTGAAAAA.

Here the CDR3 reads CSARSTGSQPQYF. The DNA read from the CDR3 is TGCAGTGCTAGGTCGACAGGGTCGCAGCCG. The chain carries TRBV20-1 and TRBJ2-3; 7 bases align to TRBD1. The CDR3 goes on 3 residues after the read ends, and that part is filled in from the germline J gene. Germline CDR1 and CDR2: DFQATT and SNEGSKA (reference sequence). CDR3 length equals 13 residues.

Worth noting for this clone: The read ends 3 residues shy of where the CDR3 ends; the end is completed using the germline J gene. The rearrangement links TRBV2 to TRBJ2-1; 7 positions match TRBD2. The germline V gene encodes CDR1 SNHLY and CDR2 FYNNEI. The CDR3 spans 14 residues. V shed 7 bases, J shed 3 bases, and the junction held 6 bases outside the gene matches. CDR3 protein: CASKAGELYNEQFF. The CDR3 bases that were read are TGTGCCAGCAAGGCGGGAGAGCTCTACAATGAG.

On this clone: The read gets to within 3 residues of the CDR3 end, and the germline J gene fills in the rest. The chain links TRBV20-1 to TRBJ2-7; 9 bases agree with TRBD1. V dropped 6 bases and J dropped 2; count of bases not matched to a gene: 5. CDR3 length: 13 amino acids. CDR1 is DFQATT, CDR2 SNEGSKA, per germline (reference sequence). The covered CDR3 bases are TGCAGTGCACCGGGACAGGGCCCCTACGAG. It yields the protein CSAPGQGPYE. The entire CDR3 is CSAPGQGPYEQYF.